Following are 10 T cell receptor beta chains from one sample sequenced in a study of CD8+ T cells in alopecia areata. Reverse transcription of extracted RNA yielded cDNA, which provided the sequencing template. Clones were read by immunoSEQ multiplex PCR, and TCRdb kept only the in-frame ones, dropping some. There are 200,000 to 300,000 clones in the sample, none observed a single time. CD4, CD8alpha, NKG2D, NKG2ACE and other markers were used to sort pooled cutaneous lymph node cells. Sequenced input: CD4+ T cells sorted from a lymph node. The receptor set was obtained from a C3H/HeJ mouse with alopecia areata. For this mouse line, the MHC haplotype is H2-k.

This clone was seen a handful of times. Mouse gene names apply. The missing CDR3 end, 4 residues past where the read stops, is filled in from the germline J gene. This sample also contains other DNA sequences that code for the same CDR3. The chain recombines TRBV13-1 with TRBJ2-3, with 10 positions matching TRBD2. The germline CDR1 and CDR2 sequences are NSHNY and SYGAGN. The CDR3 length is 15 residues. Trimming cost V 4 bases and J 0 bases; bases outside gene matches: 2. CDR3: CASSRLGGSAETLYF. The part of the CDR3 DNA that was read is TGTGCCAGCAGTCGACTGGGGGGAAGTGCAGAA.

This clone was seen more than once but under ten times. Gene names refer to mouse genes. The read finishes 3 residues shy of the CDR3 end, and the germline J gene is used to complete it. The chain combines TRBV13-1 with TRBJ1-6, with D possibly TRBD1 on 6 matching bases. TRBJ1-6 carries the ORF label, with uncertain function. Per germline, CDR1 NSHNY and CDR2 SYGAGN. This CDR3 spans 16 amino acids. The V and J ends lost 1 base and 3 bases respectively, with 11 bases between them. The chain's CDR3 is CASSDTTGLYNSPLYF. The CDR3 bases that were read are TGTGCCAGCAGTGATACGACAGGCCTCTATAATTCGCCC.

This clone was counted a few times. The genes are named according to mouse. The CDR3 end is not reached by the read, which stops 4 residues before it; the germline J gene fills it in. The V gene is TRBV13-2, the J gene TRBJ2-3, with 9 bases aligning to TRBD1. The J segment lost 0 bases and the V segment lost 1 base, leaving 6 bases of the junction unmatched. Per the germline V gene, CDR1 is NNHNN and CDR2 is SYGAGS (reference sequence). The CDR3 is made up of 17 amino acids. CDR3 in amino acids: CASGDRGTGFSAETLYF. Incomplete CDR3 DNA: TGTGCCAGCGGTGATAGGGGGACAGGGTTTAGTGCAGAA.

This clone was recorded many times. The germline and genes are mouse ones. The read stops 4 residues short of the end of the CDR3; the missing end is completed from the germline J gene. This same CDR3 is encoded by further DNA sequences in the sample. J is TRBJ2-5 and V is TRBV1, with 11 bases identical to TRBD2. Germline loops: CDR1 NSQYPW, CDR2 LRSPGD (reference sequence). V was pared by 3 bases and J by 3 bases, with 5 bases of the junction left unmatched. This CDR3 is 16 amino acids long. The CDR3 bases that were read are TGCACCTGCAGTGCGCCGGGACTGGGGGTGCAAGAC. Its translation: CTCSAPGLGVQD. The entire CDR3 protein is CTCSAPGLGVQDTQYF.

As for this clone: Genes and germline are mouse. The read ends 4 residues early relative to the CDR3; the germline J gene fills the gap. This chain uses TRBV13-3 with TRBJ2-7; 7 bases are a match to TRBD1. This CDR3 contains 14 residues. Germline V gene lookup returns CDR1 NNHDY and CDR2 SYVADS. The chain's CDR3 is CASSDATGDDEQYF. The DNA read from the CDR3 is TGTGCCAGCAGTGATGCCACAGGGGATGAT.

This clone was seen ten or more times. Germline and genes: mouse. The read stops 4 residues short of the end of the CDR3; the missing end is completed from the germline J gene. V usage is TRBV3 and J usage is TRBJ2-5; possible D gene TRBD1, 6 bases. Trimming took off 3 bases at V and 0 bases at J, with 13 bases between the two ends. Germline-derived CDR1 and CDR2 are SNHLY and FYNGKV (reference sequence). CDR3 size: 16 residues. CDR3 sequence reads: CASSFRDKLNQDTQYF. The part of the CDR3 DNA that was read is TGTGCCAGCAGCTTTCGGGACAAACTTAACCAAGAC. Based on the CDR3 plus reference TRBV3 and TRBJ2-5, the full variable domain is GPKVLQIPSHQIIDMGQMVTLNCDPVSNHLYFYWYKQILGQQMEFLVNFYNGKVMEKSKLFKDQFSVERPDGSYFTLKIQPTALEDSAVYFCASSFRDKLNQDTQYFGPGTRLLVL.

Note on this clone: The germline and genes are mouse ones. Read data end 4 residues before the CDR3 end; the end is taken from the germline J gene. Other DNA sequences within the sample encode an identical CDR3. The chain carries TRBV13-2 and TRBJ2-5; possibly TRBD2 for D (6 bases). V lost 5 bases, J lost 1 base, and 8 bases lay in between. Germline-derived CDR1 and CDR2 are NNHNN and SYGAGS (reference sequence). The CDR3 consists of 13 residues. The CDR3 loop reads CASGAGDQDTQYF. The CDR3 bases that were read are TGTGCCAGCGGGGCTGGGGACCAAGAC.

Remarks on this clone: Gene and germline names: mouse. The CDR3 end is not reached by the read, which stops 4 residues before it; the germline J gene fills it in. The J gene is TRBJ2-5, the V gene TRBV14, with 9 bases matching TRBD2. V lost 2 bases, J lost 2 bases, and 3 bases stayed unmatched. The CDR3 length is 15 residues. Germline-derived CDR1 and CDR2 are SGHDT and FRDEAV. CDR3 protein: CASSLWGGLQDTQYF. CDR3 DNA, as far as it was read: TGTGCCAGCAGTTTGTGGGGGGGCCTCCAAGAC.

As for this clone: These gene names are mouse names. Sequencing ends 4 residues short of the CDR3 end; the germline J gene provides the rest. This chain connects TRBV13-1 to TRBJ2-7, with 7 bases that match TRBD1. Germline V gene data show CDR1 as NSHNY and CDR2 as SYGAGN. The CDR3 runs to 13 residues. Losses at the gene ends were 7 bases for V and 0 bases for J; bases not matched to a gene: 4. The sequenced CDR3 bases are TGTGCCAGCGGGGGACAGAGCTCCTAT. Encoded protein: CASGGQSSY. The full CDR3 sequence reads CASGGQSSYEQYF.

In this sample, this clone turned up a few times. Gene names denote mouse genes. Read coverage stops 4 residues before the CDR3 terminus; the germline J gene supplies the remainder. The J gene is TRBJ2-5, the V gene TRBV13-1; 10 bases match TRBD2. CDR3 length equals 14 residues. Germline V gene sequence: CDR1 NSHNY, CDR2 SYGAGN. V lost 5 bases to trimming and J lost 2 bases; unmatched junction nucleotides: 2. Incomplete CDR3 DNA: TGTGCCAGCAGGAGACTGGGGGGCCAAGAC. It specifies CASRRLGGQD. The complete CDR3 sequence is CASRRLGGQDTQYF.